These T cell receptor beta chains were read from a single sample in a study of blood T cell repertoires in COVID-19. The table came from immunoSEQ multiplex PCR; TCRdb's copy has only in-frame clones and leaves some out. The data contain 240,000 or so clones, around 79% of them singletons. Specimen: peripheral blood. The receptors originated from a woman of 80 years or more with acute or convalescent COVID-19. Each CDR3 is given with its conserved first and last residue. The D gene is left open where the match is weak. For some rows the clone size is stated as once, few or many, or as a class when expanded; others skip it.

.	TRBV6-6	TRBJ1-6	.	CASSYDRSSYNSPLHF	TGTGCCAGCAGTTACGACAGGAGCTCCTATAATTCACCCCTCCACTTT
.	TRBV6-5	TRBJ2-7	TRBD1	CASREAGTGVYEQYF	TGTGCCAGCAGGGAGGCCGGGACAGGGGTCTACGAGCAGTACTTC
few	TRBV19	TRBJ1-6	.	CASSNNIGSPLHF	TGTGCCAGTAGTAACAATATTGGTTCACCCCTCCACTTT
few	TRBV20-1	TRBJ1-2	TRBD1	CSASMDRLAYGYTF	TGCAGTGCTAGTATGGACAGGTTAGCGTATGGCTACACCTTC
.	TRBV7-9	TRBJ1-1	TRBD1	CASSFVLTGGAGTEAFF	TGTGCCAGCAGCTTTGTCCTCACAGGGGGCGCGGGGACTGAAGCTTTCTTT
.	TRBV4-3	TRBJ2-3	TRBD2	CASSQEGSGGLLGDTQYF	TGCGCCAGCAGCCAAGAAGGTAGCGGGGGCCTCCTGGGAGATACGCAGTATTTT
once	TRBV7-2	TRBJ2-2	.	CASSLVTRGTGELFF	TGTGCCAGCAGCTTAGTGACTAGGGGCACCGGGGAGCTGTTTTTT
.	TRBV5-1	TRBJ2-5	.	CASSLVGGQETQYF	TGCGCCAGCAGCTTGGTGGGGGGACAAGAGACCCAGTACTTC
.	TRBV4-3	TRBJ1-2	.	CASSQDSGGANYGYTF	TGCGCCAGCAGCCAAGATTCGGGGGGCGCGAACTATGGCTACACCTTC
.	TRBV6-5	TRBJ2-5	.	CASSWQGQETQYF	TGTGCCAGCAGCTGGCAGGGCCAAGAGACCCAGTACTTC
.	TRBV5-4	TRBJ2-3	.	CASSPFRSTDTQYF	TGTGCCAGCAGCCCCTTCCGTAGCACAGATACGCAGTATTTT
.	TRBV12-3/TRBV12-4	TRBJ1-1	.	CASSLWESRAFF	TGTGCCAGCAGTTTATGGGAGTCCCGAGCTTTCTTT
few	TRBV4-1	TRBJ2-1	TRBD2	CASSFSRTSGRTVGGLNEQFF	TGCGCCAGCAGCTTCTCCCGGACTAGCGGGAGGACGGTGGGGGGATTAAATGAGCAGTTCTTC
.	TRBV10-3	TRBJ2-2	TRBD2	CAISGGLGSSGSNTGELFF	TGTGCCATCAGCGGTGGACTGGGGTCTAGCGGGTCGAACACCGGGGAGCTGTTTTTT
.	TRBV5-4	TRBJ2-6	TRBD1	CASSRTGGNSGANVLTF	TGTGCCAGCAGTAGGACAGGGGGGAACTCTGGGGCCAACGTCCTGACTTTC
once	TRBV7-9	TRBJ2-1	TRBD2	CASSFFAGGQDEQFF	TGTGCCAGCAGCTTCTTCGCGGGGGGGCAGGATGAGCAGTTCTTC
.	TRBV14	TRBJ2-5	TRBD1	CASSSIQGTETQYF	TGTGCCAGCAGCTCTATACAGGGGACGGAGACCCAGTACTTC
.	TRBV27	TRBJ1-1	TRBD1	CASSPRTGRNTEAFF	TGTGCCAGCAGTCCGAGGACAGGGAGGAACACTGAAGCTTTCTTT
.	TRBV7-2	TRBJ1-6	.	CASSLGFRGGSPLHF	TGTGCCAGCAGCTTAGGATTCAGGGGTGGTTCACCCCTCCACTTT
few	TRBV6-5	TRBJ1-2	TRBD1	CASSYAAGGYYGYTF	TGTGCCAGCAGTTACGCGGCAGGGGGCTACTATGGCTACACCTTC
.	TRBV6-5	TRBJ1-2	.	CASSLYTGNSGYTF	TGTGCCAGCAGCCTCTATACAGGGAACTCTGGCTACACCTTC
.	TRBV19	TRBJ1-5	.	CASSIDQAGSDQPQHF	TGTGCCAGTAGTATAGATCAGGCAGGTTCGGATCAGCCCCAGCATTTT
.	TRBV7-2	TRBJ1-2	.	CASSQEEGRVYGYTF	TGTGCCAGCAGCCAGGAGGAGGGACGGGTCTATGGCTACACCTTC
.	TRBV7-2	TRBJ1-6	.	CASSLGLGSSYNSPLHF	TGTGCCAGCAGCTTAGGTTTAGGGAGCTCCTATAATTCACCCCTCCACTTT
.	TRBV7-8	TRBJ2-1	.	CASSRLLFNEQFF	TGTGCCAGCAGCCGACTTTTATTCAATGAGCAGTTCTTC
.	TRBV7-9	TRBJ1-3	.	CASSPGQHSGNTIYF	TGTGCCAGCAGCCCCGGACAGCACTCTGGAAACACCATATATTTT
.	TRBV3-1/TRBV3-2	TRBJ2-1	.	CASSQDSRVSYNEQFF	TGTGCCAGCAGCCAAGATAGCCGGGTGTCCTACAATGAGCAGTTCTTC
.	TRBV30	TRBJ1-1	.	CAWSVGRGNTEAFF	TGTGCCTGGAGTGTAGGTAGGGGAAACACTGAAGCTTTCTTT
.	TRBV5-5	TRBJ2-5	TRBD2	CARSGVGGAEETQYF	TGTGCCCGCAGCGGGGTCGGGGGGGCGGAAGAGACCCAGTACTTC
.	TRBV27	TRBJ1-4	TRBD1	CASSPGNRGEKLFF	TGTGCCAGCAGTCCCGGAAACAGGGGGGAAAAACTGTTTTTT
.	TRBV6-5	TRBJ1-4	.	CASRSQTPGREKLFF	TGTGCCAGCAGATCACAGACGCCTGGAAGGGAAAAACTGTTTTTT
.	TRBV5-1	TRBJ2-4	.	CASSKDIFGAKNIQYF	TGCGCCAGCAGCAAGGACATCTTCGGGGCCAAAAACATTCAGTACTTC
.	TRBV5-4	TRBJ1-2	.	CASSLDSLTGYTF	TGTGCCAGCAGCTTGGACAGCCTAACTGGCTACACCTTC
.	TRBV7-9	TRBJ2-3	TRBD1	CASSLARTGAHDTQYF	TGTGCCAGCAGCTTAGCGCGAACAGGGGCGCACGATACGCAGTATTTT
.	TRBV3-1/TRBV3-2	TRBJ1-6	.	CASSLRIINSPLHF	TGTGCCAGCAGCCTGAGAATAATTAATTCACCCCTCCACTTT
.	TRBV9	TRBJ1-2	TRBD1	CASSARDRGPYGYTF	TGTGCCAGCAGCGCTCGGGACAGGGGACCCTATGGCTACACCTTC
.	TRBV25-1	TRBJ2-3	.	CASTGANTDTQYF	TGTGCCAGCACAGGGGCCAACACAGATACGCAGTATTTT
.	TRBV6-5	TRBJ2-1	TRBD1	CASSYQGAGTYNEQFF	TGTGCCAGCAGTTACCAGGGGGCAGGGACGTACAATGAGCAGTTCTTC
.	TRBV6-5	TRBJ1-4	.	CASLPFWAGDEKLFF	TGTGCCAGCCTCCCCTTTTGGGCTGGTGATGAAAAACTGTTTTTT
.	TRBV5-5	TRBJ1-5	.	CASRRDINSNQPQHF	TGTGCCAGCAGACGGGACATCAATAGCAATCAGCCCCAGCATTTT
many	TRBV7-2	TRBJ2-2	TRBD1	CASKGRTGGTGELFF	TGTGCCAGCAAGGGGAGGACAGGGGGCACCGGGGAGCTGTTTTTT
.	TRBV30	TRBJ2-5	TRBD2	CACRLAGETQYF	TGTGCCTGTAGACTAGCGGGAGAGACCCAGTACTTC
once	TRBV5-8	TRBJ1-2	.	CASSLYGGYTF	TGTGCCAGCAGCTTGTACGGTGGCTACACCTTC
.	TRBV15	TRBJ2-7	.	CATSRDTYEQYF	TGTGCCACCAGCAGGGACACTTACGAGCAGTACTTC
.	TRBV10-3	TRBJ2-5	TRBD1	CAISESTGAETQYF	TGTGCCATCAGTGAGTCGACAGGGGCAGAGACCCAGTACTTC
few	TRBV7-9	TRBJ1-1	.	CASSLGGLIQMGSTEAFF	TGTGCCAGCAGCTTAGGGGGACTTATCCAAATGGGGAGTACTGAAGCTTTCTTT
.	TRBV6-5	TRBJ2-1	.	CASTPPGGLEQFF	TGTGCCAGCACTCCCCCAGGGGGACTTGAGCAGTTCTTC
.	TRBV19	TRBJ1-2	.	CASSTLNYGYTF	TGTGCCAGTAGTACCCTTAACTATGGCTACACCTTC
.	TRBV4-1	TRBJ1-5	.	CASSQLPGRNQPQHF	TGCGCCAGCAGCCAGCTCCCGGGGAGGAATCAGCCCCAGCATTTT
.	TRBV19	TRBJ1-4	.	CASVGDTGSGKLFF	TGTGCCAGTGTGGGGGACACCGGGTCGGGAAAACTGTTTTTT
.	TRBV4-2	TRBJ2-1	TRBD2	CASSQEISAGGNFYNEQFF	TGTGCCAGCAGCCAAGAGATTAGCGCGGGAGGGAACTTTTACAATGAGCAGTTCTTC